The clone carrying this T cell receptor beta chain was recorded once. The CDR3 length is 16 residues. Trimming took 2 bases from V and 4 from J, leaving 14 bases between them. Germline V CDR1 and CDR2: LGHDT, YNNKEL (reference sequence). The entry originates in a study of control samples from healthy donors and cancer patients. Generated by immunoSEQ multiplex PCR, the TCRdb table keeps only in-frame clones and is missing some. Among roughly 83,000 clones listed, around 80% were seen once. Sequencing used blood. This TCR came from a woman in her sixties in good health. This rearrangement joins TRBV3-1 (or the pseudogene TRBV3-2) to TRBJ2-2; tentatively, D is TRBD1 or TRBD2 (6 bases each). The DNA for the CDR3 is TGTGCCAGCAGCCAAAGGTTGGGGGGCCCCACCGGGGAGCTGTTTTTT. It encodes CASSQRLGGPTGELFF.